This T cell receptor beta chain originates from a study of cytomegalovirus exposure and HLA in healthy donors. With regard to this clone: The target antigen is unknown.

Losses at the gene ends were 0 bases for V and 0 bases for J; bases not matched to a gene: 13. This CDR3 has 21 residues. CDR1 and CDR2 from the germline V gene are MGHRA and YSYEKL. A multiplex PCR was run with 60 Vbeta primers and 13 Jbeta primers. In the original analysis: About 83 million unique TCR beta chains, roughly 12 million shared, were counted in a later analysis. Here immunoSEQ multiplex PCR was the method, and the copy in TCRdb shows in-frame clones only, minus some. The DNA was the basis for D and trimming; V, J and clone size are from that table. The sample yields some 80,000 clones, about 80% seen once. The study's findings and limits: CMV antigen specificity of three CMV-associated chains was confirmed in vitro. It was taken for granted in presence/absence analyses that sequencing depth across donors was roughly uniform.

The gene calls are TRBV4-1 and TRBJ2-4; 11 bases align to TRBD2. The sequenced material came from PBMCs. This sequence was found in a man aged 50 or older in good health and CMV-seronegative. The CDR3 DNA follows: TGCGCCAGCAGCCAAGAGCCCCCACTAGCGGGGGACCCCCTAGCCAAAAACATTCAGTACTTC. Protein sequence: CASSQEPPLAGDPLAKNIQYF.